These 23 T cell receptor beta chains came from one sample sequenced in a study of OX40 agonist ivuxolimab in advanced cancers. Assay: immunoSEQ multiplex PCR; the TCRdb copy retains only in-frame clones and omits some. The repertoire has under 85,000 clones, about nine tenths of them found once; the top ten carry roughly 0.26%. The source was CD4+ or CD8+ T cells sorted from blood, collected in a trial of the OX40 agonist ivuxolimab. These receptors all come from an adult with an advanced solid tumor such as melanoma, head and neck, liver or kidney cancer.

The CDR3 protein is CASSQAGQGAETQYF. The CDR3 nucleotides are TGCGCCAGCAGCCAAGCGGGACAGGGGGCAGAGACCCAGTACTTC. The V gene is TRBV4-1, the J gene TRBJ2-5, with 12 nucleotides matching TRBD1. CDR3 length equals 15 residues. Germline V gene sequence: CDR1 MGHRA, CDR2 YSYEKL. V dropped 1 base and J dropped 4; count of bases not matched to a gene: 1.

The chain links TRBV29-1 to TRBJ1-2, with TRBD1 as a possible D gene (6 bases). Trimming removed 7 bases at V and 2 bases at J, with 11 bases between. The CDR3 is made up of 12 amino acids. Per the germline V gene, CDR1 is SQVTM and CDR2 is ANQGSEA. The DNA of the CDR3 is TGCAGCGCCGGGGACAAGAACTATGGCTACACCTTC. This encodes CSAGDKNYGYTF. Together with reference TRBV29-1 and TRBJ1-2, the CDR3 gives the full variable domain: SAVISQKPSRDICQRGTSLTIQCQVDSQVTMMFWYRQQPGQSLTLIATANQGSEATYESGFVIDKFPISRPNLTFSTLTVSNMSPEDSSIYLCSAGDKNYGYTFGSGTRLTVV.

CDR3 nucleotides: TGTGCCAGCAGCGCCGAGACAGGGAGCTCCTACAATGAGCAGTTCTTC. Translating it yields CASSAETGSSYNEQFF. V and J are TRBV9 and TRBJ2-1; TRBD1 aligns across 7 bases. J lost 0 bases, V lost 3 bases, and 6 bases had no gene match. The V gene's germline CDR1 is SGDLS and CDR2 YYNGEE. The CDR3 is 16 amino acids.

The chain uses TRBV5-6 and TRBJ2-5; D might be TRBD1 (5 bases). V was shortened by 4 bases and J by 4 bases, with 17 bases between the two germline ends. The length of the CDR3 is 15 residues. CDR1 and CDR2 (germline): SGHDT, YYEEEE. Written as DNA, the CDR3 is TGTGCCAGCAGCCCGGATGGGGCAGGACGAGAGACCCAGTACTTC. Its protein product is CASSPDGAGRETQYF.

The chain has TRBV27 and TRBJ2-7, with 10 positions matching TRBD2. The V gene's germline CDR1 is MNHEY and CDR2 SMNVEV (reference sequence). CDR3 length: 15 residues. V was pared by 5 bases and J by 6 bases, with 10 bases of the junction left unmatched. The CDR3 loop is CASSVNSGRSAEQYF. The CDR3, as DNA: TGTGCCAGCAGTGTAAATAGCGGGAGGTCTGCCGAGCAGTACTTC.

The chain couples TRBV12-2 to TRBJ2-1; the table gives TRBD2 as D, unverified against the DNA. TRBV12-2 is a pseudogene locus. CDR3 length equals 16 residues. The CDR3 bases are TGTGCAAGTCGCCTGAAGCGGCCCCTAGGCTACAATGAGCAGTTCTTC. Protein: CASRLKRPLGYNEQFF.

CDR3 in DNA: TGTGCCAGCAGCTTAGTGGGCGGGAGTTTCGCTGGGGCCAACGTCCTGACTTTC. Protein product: CASSLVGGSFAGANVLTF. V gene TRBV7-8 combines with J gene TRBJ2-6, with 7 bases identical to TRBD2. Germline assignment: CDR1 SGHVS and CDR2 FQNEAQ. The J segment lost 2 bases and the V segment lost 1 base, leaving 8 bases of the junction unmatched. The CDR3 is made up of 18 amino acids.

The chain uses TRBV4-1 and TRBJ2-7; D not certain. The CDR3 contains 16 residues. Trimming took 3 bases from V and 2 from J, leaving 17 bases between them. Germline CDR1 reads MGHRA; CDR2 reads YSYEKL. The CDR3 here is CASSHPSGRSTYEQYF. The DNA for the CDR3 is TGCGCCAGCAGCCACCCCTCCGGGCGGTCGACCTACGAGCAGTACTTC.

The count of this clone is one. This chain joins TRBV7-9 and TRBJ2-3; either TRBD1 or TRBD2 may supply D (5 bases each). The CDR3 runs to 15 residues. Trimming took off 8 bases at V and 2 bases at J, with 17 bases between the two ends. Germline values: CDR1 SEHNR, CDR2 FQNEAQ (reference sequence). The CDR3 protein is CASGAGTPHTDTQYF. CDR3 nucleotide sequence: TGTGCCAGCGGGGCCGGGACGCCTCACACAGATACGCAGTATTTT.

The V call is TRBV2, the J call TRBJ2-5; 7 bases align to TRBD1. The V and J ends lost 8 bases and 1 base, in that order; junction bases with no gene match: 4. The germline gives CDR1 SNHLY, CDR2 FYNNEI. The length of the CDR3 is 13 residues. The CDR3 is CASQGQPQETQYF. CDR3 sequence (DNA): TGTGCCAGCCAGGGACAGCCCCAAGAGACCCAGTACTTC.

The chain links TRBV25-1 to TRBJ2-3; perhaps D is TRBD1 or TRBD2 (5 bases each). Per germline, CDR1 MGHDK and CDR2 SYGVNS. The V gene lost 3 bases and the J gene lost 4 bases, with 8 bases spanning the gap. This CDR3 region has 13 residues. DNA for the CDR3: TGTGCCAGCAGTGACCAGGGACCAGATACGCAGTATTTT. Its translation is CASSDQGPDTQYF.

CDR3 sequence (DNA): TGTGCCAGCAGTTTAGAGGGCCACAGGAATTCACCCCTCCACTTT. Its translation is CASSLEGHRNSPLHF. The chain has TRBV27 and TRBJ1-6, with D perhaps matching TRBD1 (5 bases). Germline CDR1 and CDR2: MNHEY and SMNVEV (reference sequence). The ends were cut back, 2 bases at V and 7 bases at J, with 12 bases in the middle. This CDR3 is 15 amino acids long.

V gene TRBV11-2 combines with J gene TRBJ2-7; D may match TRBD1 or TRBD2 (5 bases each). The CDR3 spans 17 residues. Trimming left V 1 base short and J 4 bases short, with 20 bases between. Germline V gives CDR1 SGHAT, CDR2 FQNNGV. The DNA for the CDR3 is TGTGCCAGCAGCTTAGTTCAAGGGACGGACAAACTGTACGAGCAGTACTTC. Encoded protein: CASSLVQGTDKLYEQYF.

The CDR3 spells CASSVTGAGKETQYF. As DNA, the CDR3 is TGTGCCAGCAGTGTGACAGGGGCCGGTAAAGAGACCCAGTACTTC. The chain employs TRBV6-1 and TRBJ2-5, with 8 bases lining up with TRBD1. Per the germline V gene, CDR1 is MNHNS and CDR2 is SASEGT. The junction had 7 bases not matched to a gene; V was cut back by 4 bases and J by 3 bases. The CDR3 totals 15 residues.

The J gene is TRBJ1-5, the V gene TRBV19; no firm D call. Per germline, CDR1 LNHDA and CDR2 SQIVND (reference sequence). V dropped 3 bases and J dropped 6 bases, with 18 bases sitting between them. The CDR3 has 16 residues. CDR3 in amino acids: CASSIPGPGIGQPQHF. DNA of the CDR3: TGTGCCAGTAGTATTCCGGGCCCGGGGATAGGTCAGCCCCAGCATTTT. Full variable domain (missing parts from reference TRBV19 and TRBJ1-5): DGGITQSPKYLFRKEGQNVTLSCEQNLNHDAMYWYRQDPGQGLRLIYYSQIVNDFQKGDIAEGYSVSREKKESFPLTVTSAQKNPTAFYLCASSIPGPGIGQPQHFGDGTRLSIL.

The V call is TRBV28, the J call TRBJ1-1; D perhaps matches TRBD1 (6 bases). This CDR3 is built from 14 residues. CDR1 is MDHEN and CDR2 is SYDVKM in the germline V gene. V was cut by 6 bases and J by 0 bases, with 11 bases left in between. The CDR3 reads CASSRQDMNTEAFF. The DNA of the CDR3 is TGTGCCAGCAGCCGACAGGATATGAACACTGAAGCTTTCTTT.

This clone appeared a single time. V gene TRBV5-1 combines with J gene TRBJ2-3; the match to TRBD2 covers 8 bases. The junction had 7 bases not matched to a gene; V was cut back by 0 bases and J by 4 bases. Germline V gene data show CDR1 as SGHRS and CDR2 as YFSETQ. This CDR3 spans 16 amino acids. The CDR3 sequence: CASSLGGAGVADTQYF. The CDR3, as DNA: TGCGCCAGCAGCTTGGGCGGAGCGGGGGTGGCAGATACGCAGTATTTT.

The V call is TRBV9, the J call TRBJ2-2; the match to TRBD2 covers 8 bases. Germline trimming cut 0 bases from V and 4 bases from J; bases unmatched to any gene: 5. The CDR3 totals 16 residues. The V gene's germline CDR1 is SGDLS and CDR2 YYNGEE. The CDR3 protein is CASSVAGGVVTGELFF. The CDR3 bases are TGTGCCAGCAGCGTAGCGGGAGGGGTGGTCACCGGGGAGCTGTTTTTT.

This chain links TRBV11-3 with TRBJ2-5; D is possibly TRBD1 (6 bases). CDR1 is SGHNT and CDR2 is YENEEA in the germline V gene. The CDR3 is 15 amino acids. V dropped 1 base and J dropped 1 base, with 10 bases sitting between them. CDR3 nucleotide sequence: TGTGCCAGCAGCTTAGGAACAGGGTCCCAAGAGACCCAGTACTTC. It is translated as CASSLGTGSQETQYF.

The rearrangement joins TRBV2 to TRBJ1-1, with D maybe TRBD1 (5 bases). From germline, CDR1 is SNHLY and CDR2 FYNNEI. V was pared by 3 bases and J by 1 base, with 9 bases between. The CDR3 length is 14 residues. The CDR3, as DNA: TGTGCCAGCAGTGAGGAGGGGCGGAACACTGAAGCTTTCTTT. Its translation is CASSEEGRNTEAFF.

The CDR3, as DNA: TGCGCCAGCAGCTTTCATGGGGACGCCACAGATACGCAGTATTTT. Protein: CASSFHGDATDTQYF. The chain carries TRBV5-1 and TRBJ2-3; the D gene could be TRBD1 or TRBD2 (5 bases each). CDR1 and CDR2 from the germline V gene are SGHRS and YFSETQ. The CDR3 runs 15 residues. V lost 2 bases and J lost 2, with 12 bases in between.

CDR3: CASSLVQTTDTQYF. CDR3 coding DNA: TGTGCCAGCAGCTTAGTACAGACTACAGATACGCAGTATTTT. The V and J genes are TRBV11-3 and TRBJ2-3; no reliable D call. This CDR3 comprises 14 residues. The germline V gene has CDR1 SGHNT and CDR2 YENEEA. V dropped 1 base and J dropped 3 bases, with 8 bases sitting between them.

The chain recombines TRBV11-3 with TRBJ2-3; TRBD2 might be the D (5 bases). This CDR3 has 14 residues. The germline CDR1 and CDR2 sequences are SGHNT and YENEEA. Trimming removed 1 base at V and 6 bases at J, with 11 bases between. The CDR3 DNA reads TGTGCCAGCAGCTTAGGCCGGGGAATGGATACGCAGTATTTT. It translates to CASSLGRGMDTQYF.